This T cell receptor (beta chain) appears in the sequencing data of a study of blood T cell repertoires in COVID-19. The V and J ends lost 3 bases and 4 bases, in that order; junction bases with no gene match: 3. Germline V CDR1 and CDR2: SGDLS, YYNGEE. CDR3 length: 13 amino acids. Method: immunoSEQ multiplex PCR; TCRdb's copy keeps in-frame clones and lacks some. The sample records over 65,000 clones, 80% to 90% being singletons. The sample was peripheral blood. The V gene is TRBV9, the J gene TRBJ1-1, with 7 bases identical to TRBD1. The origin of this receptor is a human donor in a cohort sampled during active COVID-19. CDR3 coding DNA: TGTGCCAGCAGCGCGCAGGGGGGCACTGAAGCTTTCTTT. Protein sequence: CASSAQGGTEAFF.